This T cell receptor beta chain stems from a study of shared clonotypes between healthy human individuals. Clones were read by immunoSEQ multiplex PCR, and TCRdb kept only the in-frame ones, dropping some. The table includes some 1 million clones, around 76% detected once. The CDR3 loop spans 15 amino acids. V gave up 5 bases and J gave up 0 bases; unmatched junction bases: 4. The germline V gene encodes CDR1 MNHNY and CDR2 SVGAGI (reference sequence). Points from the study as a whole: The sole specimen, blood, was sampled, and tissue repertoires likely differ. What naive subsets generally showed was a larger estimated richness than memory subsets showed. Among four donors, roughly 5.5% of naive CD4 clonotypes were found in common.

This clone was counted a single time. What it binds is not known. This chain connects TRBV6-6 to TRBJ2-3, with 8 bases fitting TRBD1. The specimen was memory CD4+ T cells sorted from blood. Subset denoted: CD45RA-negative fraction. This receptor was taken from a man between 18 and 35 years old in good health. The CDR3 spells CASSRGQASTDTQYF. The CDR3, as DNA: TGTGCCAGCAGTAGGGGACAGGCAAGCACAGATACGCAGTATTTT.